The 6 T cell receptor beta chains given below trace back to one sample, sequenced in a study of blood T cells in healthy people across ages. A second PCR of roughly 6 to 12 cycles used a sample-barcoded 5' primer and a J-beta primer mix. One entry per CDR3 protein results from TCRdb running MiXCR on the 5' RACE reads. The sample comprises 1 million or so distinct CDR3 sequences, under 30% of which are singletons, and about 0.69% rests with the top ten. This sample was shared with a second study, whose subject was T cells of mothers and their children.

Specimen: blood. These receptors were taken from a girl aged 2 to 10 in good health.

A few counts support this clonotype. This chain joins TRBV6-6 and TRBJ2-5; 8 bases match TRBD1. CDR3 length: 15 residues. Germline CDR1 and CDR2: MNHNY and SVGAGI (reference sequence). J lost 2 bases, V lost 7 bases, and 9 bases had no gene match. The CDR3 here is CASINSGTGQETQYF. CDR3 bases: TGTGCCAGCATCAACTCCGGGACAGGTCAAGAGACCCAGTACTTC.

The chain links TRBV13 to TRBJ1-2, with 8 positions matching TRBD1. CDR1 and CDR2 (germline): PRHDT, FYEKMQ (reference sequence). CDR3 length: 13 amino acids. Unmatched junction bases numbered 7, after V lost 6 bases and J lost 7 bases. The CDR3 coding sequence is TGTGCCAGCAGAGACAGGGGCGTCGCTGGCTACACCTTC. It specifies CASRDRGVAGYTF.

This clonotype was recorded a few times. The chain couples TRBV25-1 to TRBJ2-7, with unresolved D. Looked up from germline, CDR1 is MGHDK and CDR2 is SYGVNS. There are 14 residues in the CDR3. Trimming took 4 bases from V and 6 from J, leaving 16 bases between them. The CDR3 reads CASSGHDFNCEQYF. CDR3 nucleotide sequence: TGTGCCAGCAGTGGACACGACTTTAACTGCGAGCAGTACTTC.

This clonotype came up a few times. V and J are TRBV13 and TRBJ2-7; TRBD2 matches 8 bases. Germline CDR1 reads PRHDT; CDR2 reads FYEKMQ (reference sequence). The CDR3 is 14 amino acids. Trimming cost V 3 bases and J 0 bases; bases outside gene matches: 1. The CDR3 DNA is TGTGCCAGCAGCTTTAGCGGGGACTCCTACGAGCAGTACTTC. It translates to CASSFSGDSYEQYF. Using reference TRBV13 and TRBJ2-7 for the parts outside the CDR3, the full variable domain is AAGVIQSPRHLIKEKRETATLKCYPIPRHDTVYWYQQGPGQDPQFLISFYEKMQSDKGSIPDRFSAQQFSDYHSELNMSSLELGDSALYFCASSFSGDSYEQYFGPGTRLTVT.

The CDR3 DNA reads TGTGCCAGCAGCTTATTGGGGACAGGGGGCTCTGGCTACACCTTC. It encodes CASSLLGTGGSGYTF. The chain joins TRBV7-2 to TRBJ1-2; 12 bases fit TRBD1. This CDR3 spans 15 amino acids. V trimming: 2 bases; J trimming: 7 bases; junction bases outside the gene matches: 5. Per the germline V gene, CDR1 is SGHTA and CDR2 is FQGNSA.

Of note for this clonotype: A read error may produce the germline difference seen at one junction end. This chain connects TRBV9 to TRBJ2-5; possibly TRBD1 or TRBD2 for D (5 bases each). CDR1 and CDR2 from the germline V gene are SGDLS and YYNGEE. CDR3 length equals 14 residues. CDR3 protein: CAGSLGTTVETQYF. The CDR3 DNA reads as TGTGCCGGCAGCCTTGGGACCACGGTAGAGACCCAGTACTTC.